These 25 T cell receptor beta chains were sequenced from one sample in a study of neurological immune-mediated disorders. Described time point: longitudinal time-point 3. A single record per CDR3 protein comes from TCRdb applying MiXCR to the 5' RACE reads. The data show about 45,000 distinct CDR3 sequences, with about 13% seen just once and roughly 10% held by the top ten. The sequencing sample was made of PBMCs. These receptor sequences come from a young man in good health.

The rearrangement uses TRBV7-3 and TRBJ2-2; 13 nucleotides match TRBD2. Germline V gene lookup returns CDR1 SGHTA and CDR2 FQGTGA. Trimming took 4 bases from V and 2 from J; bases not matched to a gene: 7. This CDR3 is 18 amino acids long. CDR3 sequence reads: CASSSRLAGGPNTGELFF. CDR3 nucleotide sequence: TGTGCCAGCAGCTCCCGACTAGCGGGAGGACCCAACACCGGGGAGCTGTTTTTT.

At least ten counts were recorded for this clonotype. The genes are TRBV7-9 and TRBJ1-5; D ambiguous. Trimming removed 2 bases at V and 6 bases at J, with 8 bases between. CDR3 size: 13 residues. Per germline, CDR1 SEHNR and CDR2 FQNEAQ (reference sequence). The CDR3: CASSLSQFQPQHF. DNA for the CDR3: TGTGCCAGCAGCTTAAGTCAGTTTCAGCCCCAGCATTTT.

This clonotype was found many times. The CDR3 nucleotides are TGTGCCAGCAGCCAAGATCGGTTTAAGGTGATCAATCAGCCCCAGCATTTT. It specifies CASSQDRFKVINQPQHF. The chain couples TRBV3-1 to TRBJ1-5; D not resolved. Germline V CDR1 and CDR2: LGHDT, YNNKEL (reference sequence). The CDR3 consists of 17 residues. Trimming took 0 bases from V and 3 from J, leaving 15 bases between them.

This clonotype was counted a single time. A read error may produce the germline difference seen at one junction end. The V and J genes are TRBV5-1 and TRBJ2-7; TRBD1 agrees at 9 bases. The germline V gene encodes CDR1 SGHRS and CDR2 YFSETQ. This CDR3 is 15 amino acids long. The CDR3 is CASSGGQGDVNDQYF. The DNA of the CDR3 is TGCGCCAGCAGCGGGGGACAGGGTGACGTGAACGATCAGTACTTC. Drawing the rest from reference TRBV5-1 and TRBJ2-7, the complete variable domain is KAGVTQTPRYLIKTRGQQVTLSCSPISGHRSVSWYQQTPGQGLQFLFEYFSETQRNKGNFPGRFSGRQFSNSRSEMNVSTLELGDSALYLCASSGGQGDVNDQYFGPGTRLTVT.

This clonotype was observed many times. The rearrangement uses TRBV10-3 and TRBJ2-1; TRBD1 matches at 7 bases. With V trimmed by 3 bases and J by 5 bases, 7 bases remained unmatched. The CDR3 runs to 15 residues. Germline lookup yields CDR1 ENHRY and CDR2 SYGVKD. The CDR3: CAISESGGKDNEQFF. The CDR3 region has the DNA TGTGCCATCAGTGAATCAGGGGGTAAGGACAATGAGCAGTTCTTC.

This clonotype was seen at least ten times. The chain combines TRBV6-4 with TRBJ2-6; unclear D gene. Trimming cost V 3 bases and J 3 bases, with 3 bases left between them. The germline V gene encodes CDR1 MRHNA and CDR2 SNTAGT. The length of the CDR3 is 13 residues. CDR3 nucleotides: TGTGCCAGCAGTGAGGGTGGGGCCAACGTCCTGACTTTC. It specifies CASSEGGANVLTF.

The rearrangement links TRBV29-1 to TRBJ1-4; D is ambiguous. V was trimmed by 6 bases and J by 6 bases, leaving 23 bases between them. Germline values: CDR1 SQVTM, CDR2 ANQGSEA. This CDR3 spans 16 amino acids. DNA of the CDR3: TGCAGCGTGCGGGAGTCTTCCGATCCCCTATATGAAAAACTGTTTTTT. Amino acids: CSVRESSDPLYEKLFF.

This clonotype was found many times. The chain combines TRBV5-1 with TRBJ1-1; 8 bases line up with TRBD1. CDR1 and CDR2 (germline): SGHRS, YFSETQ. J gave up 6 bases and V 0 bases, and 7 bases lay outside the gene matches. The CDR3 runs to 15 residues. The CDR3 DNA follows: TGCGCCAGCAGCTTGGACTCGACAGGGGTCGCTGAAGCTTTCTTT. Amino acid sequence: CASSLDSTGVAEAFF.

At least ten counts were recorded for this clonotype. V usage is TRBV7-8 and J usage is TRBJ2-7, with D perhaps matching TRBD2 (6 bases). The CDR3 runs 14 residues. The ends were cut back, 6 bases at V and 1 base at J, with 13 bases in the middle. Germline-derived CDR1 and CDR2 are SGHVS and FQNEAQ. CDR3 loop: CASREGAGSYEQYF. Written as DNA, the CDR3 is TGTGCCAGCAGAGAAGGGGCGGGATCCTACGAGCAGTACTTC. The full variable domain, rest sourced from reference TRBV7-8 and TRBJ2-7, is GAGVSQSPRYKVAKRGQDVALRCDPISGHVSLFWYQQALGQGPEFLTYFQNEAQLDKSGLPSDRFFAERPEGSVSTLKIQRTQQEDSAVYLCASREGAGSYEQYFGPGTRLTVT.

This clonotype was seen ten or more times. The chain combines TRBV18 with TRBJ2-1, with D maybe TRBD2 (6 bases). In germline, CDR1 is KGHSH, CDR2 LQKENI. V lost 3 bases and J 9 bases, leaving 33 bases between the germline ends. The CDR3 extends over 20 amino acids. CDR3 loop: CASSPGPRAGETSLMAEQFF. The CDR3 nucleotides are TGTGCCAGCTCACCGGGTCCCCGCGCAGGTGAGACTAGTCTAATGGCTGAGCAGTTCTTC.

This clonotype was recorded at least ten times. The junction and the germline gene differ at one end; a read error may be behind it. The genes are TRBV5-1 and TRBJ2-3; D possibly corresponds to TRBD2 (7 bases). This CDR3 has 16 amino acids. CDR1 is SGHRS, CDR2 YFSETQ, per germline. The DNA of the CDR3 is TGCGCCAGCGGCTTAGCGGGTCCCGCACAGGGAGATACGCAGTATTTT. It is translated as CASGLAGPAQGDTQYF.

This clonotype was counted ten times or more. The rearrangement links TRBV6-1 to TRBJ1-1; D might be TRBD1 (6 bases). Germline lookup yields CDR1 MNHNS and CDR2 SASEGT. The CDR3 totals 14 residues. The V end lost 3 bases, the J end lost 5 bases, and 13 bases lay between the germline ends. The CDR3 is CASSEPARGTEAFF. As DNA, the CDR3 is TGTGCCAGCAGTGAGCCAGCGAGGGGGACTGAAGCTTTCTTT.

This clonotype was seen at least ten times. The chain couples TRBV12-5 to TRBJ2-2, with D uncertain. Looked up from germline, CDR1 is LGHNT and CDR2 is FRNRAP. This CDR3 comprises 13 residues. The V end was cut by 5 bases, the J end by 6 bases, with 10 bases between. Here the CDR3 reads CASGLDVAGELFF. DNA for the CDR3: TGTGCTAGTGGTCTCGACGTAGCCGGGGAGCTGTTTTTT. The complete variable domain, with remaining parts taken from reference TRBV12-5 and TRBJ2-2, reads DARVTQTPRHKVTEMGQEVTMRCQPILGHNTVFWYRQTMMQGLELLAYFRNRAPLDDSGMPKDRFSAEMPDATLATLKIQPSEPRDSAVYFCASGLDVAGELFFGEGSRLTVL.

This clonotype was seen many times. Written as DNA, the CDR3 is TGTGCCAACGGGCCGGGAGGGGCTTTGGACGAGCAGTACTTC. It yields the protein CANGPGGALDEQYF. This chain links TRBV10-3 with TRBJ2-7, with TRBD2 matching 8 bases. Losses at the gene ends were 10 bases for V and 5 bases for J; bases not matched to a gene: 13. Germline CDR1 ENHRY, CDR2 SYGVKD. The CDR3 runs 14 residues.

This clonotype was detected ten times or more. CDR3 in amino acids: CASSPGPRSYNEQFF. The CDR3 DNA is TGTGCCAGCTCACCGGGGCCAAGATCGTACAATGAGCAGTTCTTC. The chain couples TRBV18 to TRBJ2-1, with a tentative D call TRBD1 (5 bases). The CDR3 runs to 15 residues. Trimming pared 3 bases from V and 4 bases from J, leaving 13 bases between. CDR1 is KGHSH and CDR2 is LQKENI in the germline V gene.

This clonotype showed up many times. The chain combines TRBV10-3 with TRBJ2-7, with TRBD1 identical over 12 bases. CDR1 is ENHRY and CDR2 is SYGVKD in the germline V gene. V shed 4 bases, J shed 4 bases, and the junction held 11 bases outside the gene matches. This CDR3 has 17 amino acids. CDR3 sequence reads: CAISGAIQGQGAYEQYF. The CDR3 DNA reads TGTGCCATCAGTGGGGCTATCCAGGGACAGGGGGCTTACGAGCAGTACTTC.

This clonotype was seen repeatedly, ten times or more. The chain is built from TRBV7-2 and TRBJ2-4; 9 nucleotides match TRBD1. Per the germline V gene, CDR1 is SGHTA and CDR2 is FQGNSA. The V and J ends lost 3 bases and 8 bases, in that order; junction bases with no gene match: 17. This CDR3 has 18 residues. The CDR3 reads CASSFPSQGATDLDIQYF. In nucleotides, the CDR3 is TGTGCCAGCAGCTTCCCGTCACAGGGGGCGACGGACTTGGACATTCAGTACTTC. Full variable domain (missing parts from reference TRBV7-2 and TRBJ2-4): GAGVSQSPSNKVTEKGKDVELRCDPISGHTALYWYRQSLGQGLEFLIYFQGNSAPDKSGLPSDRFSAERTGGSVSTLTIQRTQQEDSAVYLCASSFPSQGATDLDIQYFGAGTRLSVL.

This clonotype was counted only a few times. Given a much more abundant clone one base away, this may be a read error. V gene TRBV3-1 combines with J gene TRBJ2-5; 7 bases align to TRBD1. Germline loops: CDR1 LGHDT, CDR2 YNNKEL (reference sequence). The CDR3 length is 15 residues. Trimming cost V 3 bases and J 5 bases; bases outside gene matches: 9. CDR3 DNA sequence: TGTGCCAGCAGCCATCAGGGACAGCATTTCGAGACCCAGTACTTC. Amino acid sequence: CASSHQGQHFETQYF.

In its sample, this clonotype was seen many times. The chain employs TRBV18 and TRBJ1-2, with 9 bases fitting TRBD1. V lost 5 bases to trimming and J lost 7 bases; unmatched junction nucleotides: 5. Germline V lookup: CDR1 KGHSH, CDR2 LQKENI. CDR3 length: 13 residues. The CDR3 spells CASSSTGGRGYTF. CDR3 coding DNA: TGTGCCAGCTCATCTACAGGGGGCCGTGGCTACACCTTC.

This clonotype was counted at least ten times. This chain links TRBV27 with TRBJ2-7, with D maybe TRBD2 (5 bases). Germline assignment: CDR1 MNHEY and CDR2 SMNVEV (reference sequence). The germline V and J ends were trimmed by 0 bases and 5 bases, with 11 bases remaining between them. The CDR3 runs 14 residues. The DNA for the CDR3 is TGTGCCAGCAGTTTATCGAGAGGGTTCCACGAGCAGTACTTC. It yields the protein CASSLSRGFHEQYF.

The V gene is TRBV7-2, the J gene TRBJ2-1, with TRBD2 identical over 9 bases. The CDR3 length is 15 residues. Germline V CDR1 and CDR2: SGHTA, FQGNSA. V was pared by 6 bases and J by 9 bases, with 12 bases of the junction left unmatched. This CDR3 reads CASRSTGLALCEQFF. DNA for the CDR3: TGTGCCAGCAGATCCACTGGACTAGCGTTGTGTGAGCAGTTCTTC.

The chain uses TRBV5-6 and TRBJ2-2; 7 nucleotides match TRBD1. With V trimmed by 1 base and J by 6 bases, 3 bases remained unmatched. The CDR3 covers 14 residues. Per germline, CDR1 SGHDT and CDR2 YYEEEE. The CDR3 DNA sequence: TGTGCCAGCAGCTTGTACAGGGGTCCCGGGGAGCTGTTTTTT. Encoded protein: CASSLYRGPGELFF.

This chain connects TRBV24-1 to TRBJ2-1, with a weak D call TRBD2 (6 bases). CDR1 and CDR2 from the germline V gene are KGHDR and SFDVKD. V gave up 0 bases and J gave up 7 bases, with 12 bases separating them. The CDR3 has 15 residues. The CDR3 spells CATSDLAGRPNEQFF. For the CDR3, the DNA is TGTGCCACCAGTGATTTGGCGGGGAGGCCAAATGAGCAGTTCTTC.

This clonotype has at least ten counts. The J gene is TRBJ1-2, the V gene TRBV20-1; TRBD1 agrees at 9 bases. The trim removed 0 bases at V and 6 bases at J, leaving 5 bases unmatched. The germline CDR1 and CDR2 sequences are DFQATT and SNEGSKA (reference sequence). The CDR3 consists of 14 residues. The CDR3 DNA reads as TGCAGTGCTAGAGATTGGGACAGGGCCCATGGCTACACCTTC. Its protein product is CSARDWDRAHGYTF.

This clonotype was counted at least ten times. The chain carries TRBV20-1 and TRBJ2-7; no clear D. CDR3 length equals 13 residues. Germline V CDR1 and CDR2: DFQATT, SNEGSKA (reference sequence). V lost 3 bases and J lost 2, with 11 bases in between. The CDR3 reads CSARVDRTYEQYF. DNA of the CDR3: TGCAGTGCTAGGGTGGACCGGACCTACGAGCAGTACTTC.